The next 32 T cell receptor beta chains were all read from a single sample in a study of T cells in localized non-small cell lung cancer. Profiling relied on immunoSEQ multiplex PCR, and the TCRdb table lists in-frame clones only, not all of them. The sample carries tens of thousands of clones, over 85% recorded once. Sequencing used peripheral blood, obtained before any cancer treatment. These receptors were obtained from a female donor aged 60 or older with stage I lung adenocarcinoma.

In this sample, this clone turned up once. The chain is built from TRBV7-7 and TRBJ2-3, with 10 bases fitting TRBD2. With 3 bases clipped from V and 7 bases from J, the junction kept 7 bases outside the gene matches. CDR1 and CDR2 from the germline V gene are SSHAT and FNYEAQ (reference sequence). The length of the CDR3 is 15 residues. The DNA of the CDR3 is TGTGCCAGCAGCTTGGCGAGCGGGGGGGCAAATACGCAGTATTTT. As protein: CASSLASGGANTQYF.

The J gene is TRBJ2-1, the V gene TRBV6-5; 7 bases line up with TRBD1. This CDR3 region has 12 residues. CDR1 and CDR2 from the germline V gene are MNHEY and SVGAGI. J lost 13 bases, V lost 2 bases, and 5 bases had no gene match. The CDR3 bases are TGTGCCAGCAGTTACGGCAGGGGGTACCAGTTCTTC. It codes for CASSYGRGYQFF.

This clone was seen just once. The chain combines TRBV9 with TRBJ1-1; D gene unclear. The CDR3 covers 12 residues. Germline CDR1 is SGDLS and CDR2 is YYNGEE. Deletions cut 0 bases from V and 6 bases from J, with 6 bases between. As DNA, the CDR3 is TGTGCCAGCAGCGTAGTGGCAGCTGAAGCTTTCTTT. This gives the protein CASSVVAAEAFF. Looking up the rest from reference TRBV9 and TRBJ1-1 gives the full variable domain: DSGVTQTPKHLITATGQRVTLRCSPRSGDLSVYWYQQSLDQGLQFLIQYYNGEERAKGNILERFSAQQFPDLHSELNLSSLELGDSALYFCASSVVAAEAFFGQGTRLTVV.

The chain carries TRBV4-1 and TRBJ1-5, with 10 bases that match TRBD1. This CDR3 has 15 residues. V lost 4 bases and J lost 7; bases outside the gene matches: 7. Germline V lookup: CDR1 MGHRA, CDR2 YSYEKL. The CDR3: CASSLGQGIWQPQHF. The CDR3 DNA reads TGCGCCAGCAGCCTGGGACAGGGGATATGGCAGCCCCAGCATTTT.

The V call is TRBV28, the J call TRBJ1-1, with unresolved D. The CDR3 extends over 11 amino acids. CDR1 is MDHEN and CDR2 is SYDVKM in the germline V gene. Trimming took 6 bases from V and 11 from J, leaving 13 bases between them. The CDR3 bases are TGTGCCAGCAGCTCCGACCTGTGGGCTTTCTTT. Translation gives CASSSDLWAFF.

The chain joins TRBV6-1 to TRBJ1-4; D is possibly TRBD1 (5 bases). Germline-derived CDR1 and CDR2 are MNHNS and SASEGT. The CDR3 spans 17 residues. The V and J ends lost 3 bases and 0 bases respectively, with 14 bases between them. CDR3 residues: CASSDRRRDPTNEKLFF. The CDR3, as DNA: TGTGCCAGCAGTGACCGGCGCAGGGATCCAACTAATGAAAAACTGTTTTTT.

The chain combines TRBV28 with TRBJ1-6; the D is unclear. V was shortened by 1 base and J by 11 bases, with 12 bases between the two germline ends. Germline CDR1 is MDHEN and CDR2 is SYDVKM. The length of the CDR3 is 14 residues. CDR3 DNA: TGTGCCAGCAGTTTATTAAAGGGTATGACACCCCTCCACTTT. Translation: CASSLLKGMTPLHF.

The V and J genes are TRBV2 and TRBJ2-7, with D unresolved. V dropped 1 base and J dropped 4 bases, with 5 bases sitting between them. This CDR3 is 12 amino acids long. Germline loops: CDR1 SNHLY, CDR2 FYNNEI. The chain's CDR3 is CASSEVRYEQYF. The CDR3, as DNA: TGTGCCAGCAGTGAAGTCCGGTACGAGCAGTACTTC.

The CDR3 reads CSVGLVSGGSAYNEQFF. The CDR3 DNA reads TGCAGCGTTGGGTTGGTTAGCGGGGGATCAGCCTACAATGAGCAGTTCTTC. This chain links TRBV29-1 with TRBJ2-1; 9 nucleotides align to TRBD2. V was pared by 4 bases and J by 2 bases, with 12 bases of the junction left unmatched. CDR3 length: 17 amino acids. In germline, CDR1 is SQVTM, CDR2 ANQGSEA.

This sequence joins TRBV6-1 and TRBJ1-1; maybe TRBD1 (6 bases). The CDR3 runs 15 residues. Trimming took off 3 bases at V and 4 bases at J, with 15 bases between the two ends. Looked up from germline, CDR1 is MNHNS and CDR2 is SASEGT. CDR3: CASSELTGSGTEAFF. CDR3 sequence (DNA): TGTGCCAGCAGTGAGCTCACAGGGTCGGGCACTGAAGCTTTCTTT.

The J gene is TRBJ2-1, the V gene TRBV7-9; a possible D gene is TRBD2 (6 bases). CDR1 and CDR2 from the germline V gene are SEHNR and FQNEAQ (reference sequence). The CDR3 consists of 16 residues. Between the trimmed V and J ends, which lost 1 base and 8 bases, there was a span of 18 bases. Here the CDR3 reads CASSLGFGRGVDEQFF. The DNA of the CDR3 is TGTGCCAGCAGCTTAGGTTTCGGGCGGGGTGTAGATGAGCAGTTCTTC.

This chain joins TRBV5-4 and TRBJ1-6; D ambiguous. The CDR3 is 12 amino acids. Germline V gene sequence: CDR1 SGHNT, CDR2 YYREEE (reference sequence). Trimming stripped 2 bases from V and 9 bases from J, with 6 bases between. The CDR3 DNA reads as TGTGCCAGCAGCTTCTCCGGTTCACCCCTCCACTTT. Translated: CASSFSGSPLHF. Supplemented by reference TRBV5-4 and TRBJ1-6, the full variable domain reads ETGVTQSPTHLIKTRGQQVTLRCSSQSGHNTVSWYQQALGQGPQFIFQYYREEENGRGNFPPRFSGLQFPNYSSELNVNALELDDSALYLCASSFSGSPLHFGNGTRLTVT.

The gene calls are TRBV5-1 and TRBJ2-1; D is possibly TRBD1 (5 bases). Trimming removed 6 bases at V and 5 bases at J, with 12 bases between. The CDR3 runs to 13 residues. Looked up from germline, CDR1 is SGHRS and CDR2 is YFSETQ. The CDR3 nucleotides read TGCGCCAGCACAGGGATATCCAACAATGAGCAGTTCTTC. Translating it yields CASTGISNNEQFF.

The chain joins TRBV6-1 to TRBJ2-7; either TRBD1 or TRBD2 may fit D (6 bases each). There are 16 residues in the CDR3. V was clipped by 0 bases and J by 6 bases, with 18 bases between them. CDR1 is MNHNS and CDR2 is SASEGT in the germline V gene. CDR3 sequence reads: CASSEAWGAPQGEQYV. CDR3 nucleotides: TGTGCCAGCAGTGAAGCGTGGGGGGCCCCCCAGGGCGAGCAGTACGTC.

The chain carries TRBV7-1 and TRBJ1-1; maybe TRBD1 (5 bases). TRBV7-1 is assigned to the ORF class and has an uncertain function. Trimming cost V 4 bases and J 0 bases, with 15 bases left between them. The CDR3 length is 16 residues. The CDR3 loop is CASSLEGRIMNTEAFF. In DNA, the CDR3 is TGTGCCAGCAGCTTAGAGGGACGGATAATGAACACTGAAGCTTTCTTT.

The gene calls are TRBV6-5 and TRBJ1-2; D remains unclear. This CDR3 region has 13 residues. Germline values: CDR1 MNHEY, CDR2 SVGAGI. V lost 7 bases to trimming and J lost 7 bases, with 16 bases between them. The CDR3 reads CASTPSPGLGYTF. The CDR3, as DNA: TGTGCCAGCACCCCCTCCCCTGGACTTGGCTACACCTTC.

This clone appeared a single time. The chain combines TRBV19 with TRBJ1-5; TRBD1 agrees at 10 bases. The CDR3 is made up of 17 amino acids. With 7 bases clipped from V and 4 bases from J, the junction kept 13 bases outside the gene matches. Germline V gene sequence: CDR1 LNHDA, CDR2 SQIVND (reference sequence). CDR3 nucleotides: TGTGCCAGTACCCTACTCCGGGACAGGGGACGGAATCAGCCCCAGCATTTT. Translation: CASTLLRDRGRNQPQHF.

The V gene is TRBV18, the J gene TRBJ1-6, with D unresolved. The V gene's germline CDR1 is KGHSH and CDR2 LQKENI. There are 15 residues in the CDR3. The ends were cut back, 2 bases at V and 6 bases at J, with 11 bases in the middle. CDR3 sequence: CASSPSETPNSPLHF. The CDR3 DNA reads as TGTGCCAGCTCACCATCGGAAACACCTAATTCACCCCTCCACTTT.

Only one count was recorded for this clone. J is TRBJ2-1 and V is TRBV27; D may be TRBD2 (6 bases). Trimming stripped 1 base from V and 1 base from J, with 8 bases between. The CDR3 has 15 amino acids. The germline gives CDR1 MNHEY, CDR2 SMNVEV (reference sequence). In DNA, the CDR3 is TGTGCCAGCAGTTTATTCGGGGGATCCTACAATGAGCAGTTCTTC. This sequence encodes CASSLFGGSYNEQFF.

The rearrangement links TRBV5-4 to TRBJ1-2, with no clear D. This CDR3 has 15 amino acids. V was shortened by 0 bases and J by 1 base, with 10 bases between the two germline ends. Per germline, CDR1 SGHNT and CDR2 YYREEE (reference sequence). The CDR3 nucleotides read TGTGCCAGCAGCTTGGTCGGCCGGATTAACTATGGCTACACCTTC. Residues: CASSLVGRINYGYTF.

V and J are TRBV6-1 and TRBJ1-1, with D hard to call. V dropped 6 bases and J dropped 3 bases, with 11 bases sitting between them. CDR1 MNHNS and CDR2 SASEGT come from the germline V gene. The CDR3 sequence is 13 residues long. CDR3: CASSAFGDTEAFF. CDR3 coding DNA: TGTGCCAGCAGCGCCTTTGGGGACACTGAAGCTTTCTTT.

This clone occurred a few times. The V gene is TRBV6-5, the J gene TRBJ1-6; a possible D gene is TRBD1 (6 bases). V lost 7 bases and J 9 bases, leaving 13 bases between the germline ends. The CDR3 runs to 13 residues. CDR1 is MNHEY, CDR2 SVGAGI, per germline. The CDR3 loop is CASTVTGSSPLHF. CDR3 sequence (DNA): TGTGCCAGCACCGTTACAGGGAGTTCACCCCTCCACTTT.

This clone has just a few counts. V is TRBV10-3 and J is TRBJ1-5; 11 nucleotides align to TRBD1. Germline V CDR1 and CDR2: ENHRY, SYGVKD. The CDR3 is 15 residues long. V dropped 2 bases and J dropped 13; count of bases not matched to a gene: 10. As DNA, the CDR3 is TGTGCCATCAGTGAGAATACACCGGGACAGGGGGGGCAGCATTTT. This encodes CAISENTPGQGGQHF.

The rearrangement uses TRBV5-1 and TRBJ2-7; TRBD1 matches 7 bases. The CDR3 runs to 16 residues. J was trimmed by 0 bases and V by 0 bases; bases with no gene match: 6. Germline V lookup: CDR1 SGHRS, CDR2 YFSETQ. CDR3 residues: CASSLAGQRISYEQYF. DNA of the CDR3: TGCGCCAGCAGCTTGGCGGGACAGCGTATCTCCTACGAGCAGTACTTC.

The gene calls are TRBV15 and TRBJ2-7; TRBD1 is a possible D gene (6 bases). Germline V CDR1 and CDR2: LNHNV, YYDKDF (reference sequence). The V end lost 3 bases, the J end lost 4 bases, and 19 bases lay between the germline ends. This CDR3 is 16 amino acids long. The chain's CDR3 is CATSSFPQGWKYEQYF. The DNA of the CDR3 is TGTGCCACCAGCAGCTTCCCACAGGGTTGGAAGTACGAGCAGTACTTC.

The J gene is TRBJ2-1, the V gene TRBV19; D possibly corresponds to TRBD2 (5 bases). CDR3 length: 13 residues. Looked up from germline, CDR1 is LNHDA and CDR2 is SQIVND (reference sequence). Trimming stripped 7 bases from V and 7 bases from J, with 14 bases between. CDR3 DNA: TGTGCCAGTAATTTGGCGGGCTTGAATGAGCAGTTCTTC. Its translation: CASNLAGLNEQFF.

J is TRBJ2-2 and V is TRBV29-1, with D tentatively TRBD1 or TRBD2 (7 bases each). The V gene's germline CDR1 is SQVTM and CDR2 ANQGSEA. The CDR3 is made up of 16 amino acids. V lost 7 bases, J lost 5 bases, and 23 bases lay in between. The CDR3 DNA is TGCAGCGCTCAATCGTGGCCAGGGGGAGGGACCGGGGAGCTGTTTTTT. This translates into CSAQSWPGGGTGELFF.

The chain couples TRBV5-1 to TRBJ1-4, with TRBD1 matching over 9 bases. The CDR3 covers 14 residues. With V trimmed by 2 bases and J by 6 bases, 2 bases remained unmatched. Looked up from germline, CDR1 is SGHRS and CDR2 is YFSETQ. The CDR3 DNA reads TGCGCCAGCAGCTTTTGGGACAGGGATGAAAAACTGTTTTTT. It translates to CASSFWDRDEKLFF.

This clone was detected a few times. The chain couples TRBV5-6 to TRBJ2-7; TRBD1 agrees at 10 bases. Trimming cost V 0 bases and J 7 bases; bases outside gene matches: 10. CDR3 size: 16 residues. CDR1 SGHDT and CDR2 YYEEEE come from the germline V gene. CDR3 in DNA: TGTGCCAGCAGCTTGGTCGTGACAGGGGGCTTGGGGGAGCAGTACTTC. Encoded protein: CASSLVVTGGLGEQYF.

The chain uses TRBV19 and TRBJ1-5; TRBD1 matches 7 bases. CDR3 length equals 17 residues. CDR1 and CDR2 from the germline V gene are LNHDA and SQIVND (reference sequence). The J segment lost 0 bases and the V segment lost 10 bases, leaving 15 bases of the junction unmatched. The CDR3 coding sequence is TGTGCCACTACGACAGGGCAAACTTGGGATAGCAATCAGCCCCAGCATTTT. It specifies CATTTGQTWDSNQPQHF.

This clone was counted a few times. The V and J genes are TRBV6-5 and TRBJ2-5, with a tentative D call TRBD1 (6 bases). Germline CDR1 reads MNHEY; CDR2 reads SVGAGI. CDR3 length equals 14 residues. With 5 bases removed from V and 5 bases from J, the gap between germline ends came to 15 bases. CDR3 DNA sequence: TGTGCCAGCAGTAACCAGGAGCAGGGGGAGACCCAGTACTTC. It yields the protein CASSNQEQGETQYF.

CDR3 bases: TGCAGCGTTGAACAGGGCAGCGGTCAGCCCCAGCATTTT. Its protein is CSVEQGSGQPQHF. The rearrangement uses TRBV29-1 and TRBJ1-5; maybe TRBD1 (5 bases). V was shortened by 2 bases and J by 6 bases, with 11 bases between the two germline ends. CDR3 size: 13 residues. Germline V gene lookup returns CDR1 SQVTM and CDR2 ANQGSEA.